A selection of T cell receptor beta chains follows, all from one sample in a study of blood T cell repertoires in COVID-19. Assay used: immunoSEQ multiplex PCR; TCRdb lists only in-frame clones, some missing. This table has around 150,000 clones, around 93% appearing once. The specimen was peripheral blood. These receptors were obtained from a woman between 45 and 65 years old with acute or convalescent COVID-19. Each CDR3 is given with its conserved first and last residue. D genes are given only for firm matches. Size is omitted from some rows. Given values are once, few, many or a class for expanded clones.

V,size,D,J,CDR3,DNA
TRBV30,NA,NA,TRBJ2-7,CAWSPQLNYEQYF,TGTGCCTGGAGTCCACAATTAAACTACGAGCAGTACTTC
TRBV6-5,NA,NA,TRBJ2-1,CASSPGADPWDEQFF,TGTGCCAGCAGCCCGGGAGCAGACCCTTGGGATGAGCAGTTCTTC
TRBV7-2,NA,NA,TRBJ2-4,CASSLENRVGIQYF,TGTGCCAGCAGCTTAGAGAACAGGGTAGGCATTCAGTACTTC
TRBV13,NA,NA,TRBJ1-1,CASSKLTDSNTEAFF,TGTGCCAGCAGCAAGTTGACAGATTCGAACACTGAAGCTTTCTTT
TRBV2,NA,TRBD2,TRBJ2-3,CASSPGLAGSTDTQYF,TGTGCCAGCAGCCCAGGACTAGCGGGGTCCACAGATACGCAGTATTTT
TRBV19,few,NA,TRBJ2-2,CASSIGRAGELFF,TGTGCCAGTAGTATAGGCAGGGCCGGGGAGCTGTTTTTT
TRBV5-1,once,NA,TRBJ1-2,CASSPDPGGGSYGYTF,TGCGCCAGCAGCCCCGATCCCGGTGGGGGCTCCTATGGCTACACCTTC
TRBV3-1/TRBV3-2,NA,TRBD1,TRBJ1-5,CASSQDLPTGGQPQHF,TGTGCCAGCAGCCAAGACCTACCTACAGGGGGCCAGCCCCAGCATTTT
TRBV15,NA,NA,TRBJ1-1,CATIQGLRNTEAFF,TGTGCCACCATACAGGGACTAAGGAACACTGAAGCTTTCTTT
TRBV5-4,NA,NA,TRBJ1-1,CASSSGMNTEAFF,TGTGCCAGCAGCTCGGGAATGAACACTGAAGCTTTCTTT
TRBV27,NA,NA,TRBJ2-7,CASSFARSNSYEQYF,TGTGCCAGCAGTTTCGCCAGGTCTAACTCCTACGAGCAGTACTTC
TRBV7-2,NA,NA,TRBJ1-6,CASSRRRTDSPLHF,TGTGCCAGCAGCCGGAGGAGAACAGACTCACCCCTCCACTTT
TRBV28,once,NA,TRBJ1-5,CASSREQPYSNQPQHF,TGTGCCAGCAGCCGTGAACAACCTTATAGCAATCAGCCCCAGCATTTT
TRBV20-1,NA,NA,TRBJ1-5,CSASTGYSNQPQHF,TGCAGTGCTAGTACAGGCTATAGCAATCAGCCCCAGCATTTT
TRBV3-1/TRBV3-2,NA,TRBD1,TRBJ2-7,CASSQQQQLTGGDEQYF,TGTGCCAGCAGCCAGCAACAGCAATTGACAGGGGGCGACGAGCAGTACTTC
TRBV5-6,NA,TRBD2,TRBJ2-7,CASSLGLAGRYF,TGTGCCAGCAGCTTGGGGCTAGCGGGACGGTACTTC
TRBV28,few,NA,TRBJ2-2,CASSLWGQGGTGELFF,TGTGCCAGCAGTTTATGGGGCCAAGGAGGGACCGGGGAGCTGTTTTTT
TRBV13,once,NA,TRBJ1-6,CASSLNEDSPLHF,TGTGCCAGCAGCTTGAACGAGGATTCACCCCTCCACTTT
TRBV5-5,NA,TRBD1,TRBJ2-5,CASSYPGQGAGETQYF,TGTGCCAGCAGCTACCCGGGACAGGGGGCAGGGGAGACCCAGTACTTC
TRBV28,NA,NA,TRBJ1-6,CASSFLQGGGSPLHF,TGTGCCAGCAGTTTCCTTCAGGGCGGCGGTTCACCCCTCCACTTT
TRBV3-1/TRBV3-2,NA,NA,TRBJ2-7,CASTGLLSYEQYF,TGTGCCAGCACGGGACTCCTCTCCTACGAGCAGTACTTC
TRBV3-1/TRBV3-2,NA,NA,TRBJ2-5,CASSQDETADQETQYF,TGTGCCAGCAGCCAAGACGAGACTGCTGATCAAGAGACCCAGTACTTC
TRBV3-1/TRBV3-2,NA,NA,TRBJ2-6,CASSHRGGANVLTF,TGTGCCAGCAGCCACCGAGGGGGGGCCAACGTCCTGACTTTC
TRBV7-2,NA,NA,TRBJ2-7,CASTNRPGAYEQYF,TGTGCCAGCACCAATCGTCCAGGGGCCTACGAGCAGTACTTC
TRBV11-2,NA,NA,TRBJ2-7,CASSLARLYEQYF,TGTGCCAGCAGCTTAGCGAGACTCTACGAGCAGTACTTC
TRBV2,NA,TRBD1,TRBJ1-2,CARRTGSSAQGYTF,TGTGCCAGGAGGACAGGGTCATCAGCGCAGGGCTACACCTTC
TRBV19,NA,TRBD1,TRBJ1-2,CASSNRPRTGRGYTF,TGTGCCAGTAGTAACAGGCCCCGGACAGGGAGAGGCTACACCTTC
TRBV5-4,NA,NA,TRBJ2-7,CASSPRGSGTYEQYF,TGTGCCAGCAGCCCTCGAGGTAGCGGCACCTACGAGCAGTACTTC
TRBV28,NA,NA,TRBJ1-1,CASSIRPSGGFF,TGTGCCAGCAGTATTAGACCATCAGGTGGTTTCTTT
TRBV4-2,NA,TRBD1,TRBJ2-7,CASSQEDLQGAYEQYF,TGTGCCAGCAGCCAGGAGGATTTGCAGGGGGCCTACGAGCAGTACTTC
TRBV9,few,NA,TRBJ1-1,CASSVGDRMNTEAFF,TGTGCCAGCAGCGTAGGAGACAGGATGAACACTGAAGCTTTCTTT
TRBV19,NA,TRBD1,TRBJ2-5,CASRGPGQGETQYF,TGTGCCAGTAGGGGGCCGGGACAGGGGGAGACCCAGTACTTC
TRBV5-4,NA,TRBD1,TRBJ2-7,CASSLAGRTGHYF,TGTGCCAGCAGCTTGGCCGGTAGGACAGGGCACTACTTC
TRBV24-1,NA,NA,TRBJ2-2,CATSDFSNTGELFF,TGTGCCACCAGTGATTTCTCGAACACCGGGGAGCTGTTTTTT
TRBV6-2/TRBV6-3,NA,TRBD2,TRBJ2-1,CASSLMKRGDNEQFF,TGTGCCAGCAGTTTAATGAAGCGGGGCGACAATGAGCAGTTCTTC
TRBV11-2,NA,TRBD1,TRBJ2-1,CASSLTGTGPYNEQFF,TGTGCCAGCAGCTTGACCGGGACAGGGCCCTACAATGAGCAGTTCTTC
TRBV5-8,NA,NA,TRBJ1-2,CASSRRGWDYGYTF,TGTGCCAGCAGCCGTAGAGGTTGGGACTATGGCTACACCTTC
TRBV4-1,NA,TRBD1,TRBJ2-1,CASSQDGRGHRRQFF,TGCGCCAGCAGCCAAGATGGTAGGGGGCACCGAAGGCAGTTCTTC
TRBV6-5,NA,NA,TRBJ1-1,CASSYSNGGSTEAFF,TGTGCCAGCAGTTACTCGAATGGGGGGTCCACTGAAGCTTTCTTT